This is a list of T cell receptor beta chains from one sample in a study of blood T cell repertoires in COVID-19. TCRdb's copy holds only in-frame clones and misses some; the assay was immunoSEQ multiplex PCR. In the table there are about 310,000 clones, around 90% of which are singletons. The sample taken for sequencing was peripheral blood. These receptors all stem from a woman younger than 45 with COVID-19, enrolled during active disease. Each CDR3 is given with its conserved first and last residue. Fields, in order: clone size, D gene, CDR3 length, J gene, V gene, CDR3 DNA, CDR3 protein. The D gene is left open where the match is weak. Only part of the rows carry a size: once, few, many, or a class if the clone is expanded.

clone_size: NA; d_call: NA; cdr3_length: 13; j_call: TRBJ1-5; v_call: TRBV29-1; cdr3_nt: TGCAGCGTTGCTGCAGGAACCAGTCAGCCCCAGCATTTT; cdr3_aa: CSVAAGTSQPQHF
clone_size: NA; d_call: TRBD1; cdr3_length: 15; j_call: TRBJ1-3; v_call: TRBV11-2; cdr3_nt: TGTGCCAGCAGCTTTGGGACAGGGTCCGGAAACACCATATATTTT; cdr3_aa: CASSFGTGSGNTIYF
clone_size: NA; d_call: TRBD2; cdr3_length: 16; j_call: TRBJ2-2; v_call: TRBV18; cdr3_nt: TGTGCCAGCTCACCCGGACTAGCGGGAAACACCGGGGAGCTGTTTTTT; cdr3_aa: CASSPGLAGNTGELFF
clone_size: NA; d_call: NA; cdr3_length: 13; j_call: TRBJ2-7; v_call: TRBV2; cdr3_nt: TGTGCCAGCAGTGAACTAGCTATCTACGAGCAGTACTTC; cdr3_aa: CASSELAIYEQYF
clone_size: NA; d_call: NA; cdr3_length: 13; j_call: TRBJ1-1; v_call: TRBV12-3/TRBV12-4; cdr3_nt: TGTGCCAGCAGTTTCAGCGGGAACACTGAAGCTTTCTTT; cdr3_aa: CASSFSGNTEAFF
clone_size: NA; d_call: NA; cdr3_length: 12; j_call: TRBJ1-2; v_call: TRBV28; cdr3_nt: TGTGCCAGCACCTCCCCAAATCAGGGCTACACCTTC; cdr3_aa: CASTSPNQGYTF
clone_size: once; d_call: NA; cdr3_length: 15; j_call: TRBJ2-1; v_call: TRBV18; cdr3_nt: TGTGCCAGCTCACCACCGGGGGAGGATGCGAATGAGCAGTTCTTC; cdr3_aa: CASSPPGEDANEQFF
clone_size: NA; d_call: TRBD1; cdr3_length: 16; j_call: TRBJ2-7; v_call: TRBV3-1/TRBV3-2; cdr3_nt: TGTGCCAGCAGCCAAGAGTCGGGGGACAGGGTCTACGAGCAGTACTTC; cdr3_aa: CASSQESGDRVYEQYF
clone_size: NA; d_call: TRBD1; cdr3_length: 15; j_call: TRBJ1-2; v_call: TRBV9; cdr3_nt: TGTGCCAGCAGCGTAGCGGCAGGGGGTCTGTATGGCTACACCTTC; cdr3_aa: CASSVAAGGLYGYTF
clone_size: NA; d_call: TRBD1; cdr3_length: 15; j_call: TRBJ1-2; v_call: TRBV29-1; cdr3_nt: TGCAGCGTTGGGAGGACAGGGCCTTACTGGGGTGGCTACACCTTC; cdr3_aa: CSVGRTGPYWGGYTF
clone_size: NA; d_call: TRBD2; cdr3_length: 18; j_call: TRBJ2-7; v_call: TRBV6-6; cdr3_nt: TGTGCCAGCAGTCGATCAGGGACTAGCGGGACAATGTCCTACGAGCAGTACTTC; cdr3_aa: CASSRSGTSGTMSYEQYF
clone_size: NA; d_call: TRBD1; cdr3_length: 16; j_call: TRBJ1-4; v_call: TRBV5-4; cdr3_nt: TGTGCCAGCAGCACAGGAGACAGGGGCCACAATGAAAAACTGTTTTTT; cdr3_aa: CASSTGDRGHNEKLFF
clone_size: NA; d_call: TRBD1; cdr3_length: 15; j_call: TRBJ1-2; v_call: TRBV5-4; cdr3_nt: TGTGCCAGCAGCTTGGACGGACAGGGCGGCTATGGCTACACCTTC; cdr3_aa: CASSLDGQGGYGYTF
clone_size: NA; d_call: NA; cdr3_length: 14; j_call: TRBJ1-3; v_call: TRBV12-5; cdr3_nt: TGTGCTAGTGGTATCGCCGGGTCTGGAAACACCATATATTTT; cdr3_aa: CASGIAGSGNTIYF
clone_size: NA; d_call: TRBD1; cdr3_length: 13; j_call: TRBJ2-7; v_call: TRBV5-6; cdr3_nt: TGTGCCAGCAGCTGGGACAGGGGGTACGAGCAGTACTTC; cdr3_aa: CASSWDRGYEQYF
clone_size: NA; d_call: NA; cdr3_length: 13; j_call: TRBJ1-5; v_call: TRBV18; cdr3_nt: TGTGCCAGCTCACCAAGCAGGCCGGAGCCCCAGCATTTT; cdr3_aa: CASSPSRPEPQHF
clone_size: once; d_call: TRBD1; cdr3_length: 15; j_call: TRBJ1-1; v_call: TRBV19; cdr3_nt: TGTGCCAGTAGTCTTCGACAGGGGTCTTACACTGAAGCTTTCTTT; cdr3_aa: CASSLRQGSYTEAFF
clone_size: NA; d_call: NA; cdr3_length: 13; j_call: TRBJ2-7; v_call: TRBV9; cdr3_nt: TGTGCCAGCAGCGTCGCGAGCTCCTACGAGCAGTACTTC; cdr3_aa: CASSVASSYEQYF
clone_size: once; d_call: NA; cdr3_length: 14; j_call: TRBJ2-3; v_call: TRBV27; cdr3_nt: TGTGCCAGCAGTCCTGCGGCTAATTTAGATACGCAGTATTTT; cdr3_aa: CASSPAANLDTQYF
clone_size: NA; d_call: NA; cdr3_length: 14; j_call: TRBJ1-4; v_call: TRBV10-2; cdr3_nt: TGCGCCAGCAGTGTACAGGGACCTAATGAAAAACTGTTTTTT; cdr3_aa: CASSVQGPNEKLFF
clone_size: NA; d_call: TRBD1; cdr3_length: 16; j_call: TRBJ1-4; v_call: TRBV2; cdr3_nt: TGTGCCAGCAGTGGGCCGACAGGGACAACTAATGAAAAACTGTTTTTT; cdr3_aa: CASSGPTGTTNEKLFF
clone_size: NA; d_call: TRBD2; cdr3_length: 18; j_call: TRBJ2-2; v_call: TRBV11-2; cdr3_nt: TGTGCCAGCAGCTTAGCCCGTACTAGCGGGATGTACACCGGGGAGCTGTTTTTT; cdr3_aa: CASSLARTSGMYTGELFF
clone_size: NA; d_call: NA; cdr3_length: 14; j_call: TRBJ1-6; v_call: TRBV5-1; cdr3_nt: TGCGCCAGCAGCTTCCGGGACAATCATTCACCCCTCCACTTT; cdr3_aa: CASSFRDNHSPLHF
clone_size: NA; d_call: NA; cdr3_length: 15; j_call: TRBJ2-1; v_call: TRBV5-1; cdr3_nt: TGCGCCAGCAGCCTGGCCGGGATCCAACCCAATGAGCAGTTCTTC; cdr3_aa: CASSLAGIQPNEQFF
clone_size: NA; d_call: NA; cdr3_length: 12; j_call: TRBJ1-1; v_call: TRBV2; cdr3_nt: TGTGCCAGCAGTGAATCCGACTCTCGGGCTTTCTTT; cdr3_aa: CASSESDSRAFF
clone_size: NA; d_call: NA; cdr3_length: 13; j_call: TRBJ2-3; v_call: TRBV29-1; cdr3_nt: TGCAGCGTTGAGGAGCAGCAGCAAGATACGCAGTATTTT; cdr3_aa: CSVEEQQQDTQYF
clone_size: NA; d_call: TRBD2; cdr3_length: 15; j_call: TRBJ2-1; v_call: TRBV19; cdr3_nt: TGTGCCAGTAGTATCGGGCTAGCGGGAGGCAATGAGCAGTTCTTC; cdr3_aa: CASSIGLAGGNEQFF
clone_size: NA; d_call: NA; cdr3_length: 14; j_call: TRBJ1-3; v_call: TRBV9; cdr3_nt: TGTGCCAGCAGCGTAGTAGGGGATGGAAACACCATATATTTT; cdr3_aa: CASSVVGDGNTIYF
clone_size: NA; d_call: TRBD2; cdr3_length: 16; j_call: TRBJ2-2; v_call: TRBV9; cdr3_nt: TGTGCCAGCAGCTCAGGGATAGCGGGGAACACCGGGGAGCTGTTTTTT; cdr3_aa: CASSSGIAGNTGELFF
clone_size: NA; d_call: TRBD2; cdr3_length: 15; j_call: TRBJ2-5; v_call: TRBV6-2/TRBV6-3; cdr3_nt: TGTGCCAGCAGTTTCGATTTAGCGGGGGCAGAGACCCAGTACTTC; cdr3_aa: CASSFDLAGAETQYF
clone_size: NA; d_call: NA; cdr3_length: 13; j_call: TRBJ2-4; v_call: TRBV30; cdr3_nt: TGTGCCTGGACAACCGGGGCCAAAAACATTCAGTACTTC; cdr3_aa: CAWTTGAKNIQYF
clone_size: NA; d_call: NA; cdr3_length: 13; j_call: TRBJ2-2; v_call: TRBV19; cdr3_nt: TGTGCCAGTAGTAACGGGTTTCCCGGGGAGCTGTTTTTT; cdr3_aa: CASSNGFPGELFF